Shown below are 9 T cell receptor beta chains from a single sample sequenced in a study of blood T cell repertoires in COVID-19. Using immunoSEQ multiplex PCR, the repertoire was profiled, and TCRdb retains in-frame clones only, with some absent. The sample shows 430,000 or so clones, about 90% of them seen only once. Sequencing was performed on peripheral blood. The source is a young man with COVID-19, enrolled during active disease.

The J gene is TRBJ1-1, the V gene TRBV7-2; D unclear. V was pared by 6 bases and J by 6 bases, with 17 bases between. Looked up from germline, CDR1 is SGHTA and CDR2 is FQGNSA. The length of the CDR3 is 14 residues. This CDR3 is CASSPSQANPEAFF. As DNA, the CDR3 is TGTGCCAGCAGTCCCTCTCAGGCTAACCCTGAAGCTTTCTTT.

The chain has TRBV11-2 and TRBJ1-1; the D is unclear. From germline, CDR1 is SGHAT and CDR2 FQNNGV. This CDR3 contains 14 residues. Trimming took off 1 base at V and 1 base at J, with 7 bases between the two ends. The CDR3 reads CASSLGAANTEAFF. The DNA of the CDR3 is TGTGCCAGCAGCTTAGGGGCAGCGAACACTGAAGCTTTCTTT.

The table lists this clone with a count of one. This rearrangement joins TRBV4-2 to TRBJ1-2; no definite D call. The CDR3 sequence is 12 residues long. Per the germline V gene, CDR1 is LGHNA and CDR2 is YNFKEQ. V dropped 4 bases and J dropped 8 bases, with 11 bases sitting between them. The CDR3 region has the DNA TGTGCCAGCAGCCTCCCGAGGGTGGGCTACACCTTC. Translated, it gives CASSLPRVGYTF.

The chain combines TRBV29-1 with TRBJ1-6; D remains unclear. The CDR3 has 16 amino acids. Germline CDR1 is SQVTM and CDR2 is ANQGSEA. V shed 6 bases and J shed 0 bases, with 15 bases lying between them. Here the CDR3 DNA reads TGCAGCGTCCTAACCTACAGTAGCTCCTATAATTCACCCCTCCACTTT. Amino acid sequence: CSVLTYSSSYNSPLHF. The entire variable domain, with the rest obtained from reference TRBV29-1 and TRBJ1-6, is as follows: SAVISQKPSRDICQRGTSLTIQCQVDSQVTMMFWYRQQPGQSLTLIATANQGSEATYESGFVIDKFPISRPNLTFSTLTVSNMSPEDSSIYLCSVLTYSSSYNSPLHFGNGTRLTVT.

The chain recombines TRBV5-5 with TRBJ1-1; the D gene is possibly TRBD1 (5 bases). Looked up from germline, CDR1 is SGHKS and CDR2 is YYEKEE (reference sequence). This CDR3 spans 14 amino acids. V gave up 1 base and J gave up 0 bases, with 7 bases separating them. The CDR3 DNA is TGTGCCAGCAGCTTGCTGGACATGAACACTGAAGCTTTCTTT. It codes for CASSLLDMNTEAFF.

CDR3 in amino acids: CASRSLGGSSPLHF. CDR3 in DNA: TGTGCCAGCAGAAGCCTCGGGGGTTCTTCACCCCTCCACTTT. This chain joins TRBV6-6 and TRBJ1-6, with a weak D call TRBD1 (5 bases). CDR3 length equals 14 residues. Germline assignment: CDR1 MNHNY and CDR2 SVGAGI (reference sequence). Trimming took off 6 bases at V and 9 bases at J, with 15 bases between the two ends.

V usage is TRBV2 and J usage is TRBJ1-6, with TRBD1 identical over 7 bases. Trimming removed 3 bases from V and 10 bases from J; junction bases left unmatched: 12. Germline assignment: CDR1 SNHLY and CDR2 FYNNEI. The CDR3 consists of 16 residues. The CDR3 DNA reads TGTGCCAGCAGTGACCACCTGGACAGGAGTAGATCACCCCTCCACTTT. Translation: CASSDHLDRSRSPLHF.

This chain joins TRBV10-3 and TRBJ2-5; the match to TRBD2 covers 11 bases. This CDR3 is built from 17 residues. The germline gives CDR1 ENHRY, CDR2 SYGVKD. Germline trimming cut 1 base from V and 1 base from J; bases unmatched to any gene: 5. This chain's CDR3 is CAISELGLAAFQETQYF. The CDR3 nucleotides read TGTGCCATCAGTGAGTTGGGACTAGCGGCTTTCCAAGAGACCCAGTACTTC.

The genes are TRBV30 and TRBJ2-1; perhaps TRBD1 as D (5 bases). Germline CDR1 is GTSNPN and CDR2 is SVGIG (reference sequence). Deletions cut 4 bases from V and 2 bases from J, with 12 bases between. CDR3 length: 14 residues. CDR3 bases: TGTGCCTGGACCCTAGGGGTAACCTACAATGAGCAGTTCTTC. Its protein product is CAWTLGVTYNEQFF.